A selection of T cell receptor beta chains follows, all from one sample in a study of shared clonotypes between healthy human individuals. Profiling relied on immunoSEQ multiplex PCR, and the TCRdb table lists in-frame clones only, not all of them. The sample consists of some 1 million clones, approximately 70% of them appearing once. Sequenced input: memory CD4+ T cells sorted from blood. Every receptor here comes from a man between 18 and 29 years old in good health. CDR3s include the opening cysteine and the closing phenylalanine or tryptophan. D genes are given only for firm matches. The size entry is marked missing in some rows and otherwise reads once, few, many or a size class.

V gene: TRBV7-2; J gene: TRBJ2-4; clone size: -; D gene: -; CDR3 protein: CASSLWGEAKNIQYF; CDR3 DNA: TGTGCCAGCAGCTTATGGGGAGAGGCCAAAAACATTCAGTACTTC
V gene: TRBV6-5; J gene: TRBJ2-5; clone size: once; D gene: TRBD1; CDR3 protein: CASSQGTGGGKTQYF; CDR3 DNA: TGTGCCAGCAGCCAGGGGACAGGGGGCGGAAAGACCCAGTACTTC
V gene: TRBV5-4; J gene: TRBJ2-6; clone size: once; D gene: -; CDR3 protein: CASSLVGSGANVLTF; CDR3 DNA: TGTGCCAGCAGCTTGGTTGGATCTGGGGCCAACGTCCTGACTTTC
V gene: TRBV11-2; J gene: TRBJ2-1; clone size: many; D gene: TRBD2; CDR3 protein: CASSLAAGGTYNEQFF; CDR3 DNA: TGTGCCAGCAGCTTAGCCGCGGGGGGAACCTACAATGAGCAGTTCTTC
V gene: TRBV5-5; J gene: TRBJ2-7; clone size: -; D gene: TRBD1; CDR3 protein: CASRSGTGFSYEQYF; CDR3 DNA: TGTGCCAGCAGGTCCGGGACAGGGTTCTCCTACGAGCAGTACTTC
V gene: TRBV6-5; J gene: TRBJ2-7; clone size: -; D gene: -; CDR3 protein: CASSYLIGSSYEQYF; CDR3 DNA: TGTGCCAGCAGTTACCTCATAGGGAGCTCCTACGAGCAGTACTTC
V gene: TRBV7-9; J gene: TRBJ2-5; clone size: -; D gene: -; CDR3 protein: CASSSRDNKETQYF; CDR3 DNA: TGTGCCAGCAGTTCCCGGGACAACAAAGAGACCCAGTACTTC
V gene: TRBV9; J gene: TRBJ2-3; clone size: -; D gene: -; CDR3 protein: CASSQPGFTDTQYF; CDR3 DNA: TGTGCCAGCAGCCAACCGGGATTCACAGATACGCAGTATTTT
V gene: TRBV28; J gene: TRBJ1-2; clone size: -; D gene: -; CDR3 protein: CASNEQAGYTF; CDR3 DNA: TGTGCCAGCAATGAGCAGGCTGGCTACACCTTC
V gene: TRBV6-6; J gene: TRBJ1-1; clone size: -; D gene: -; CDR3 protein: CASTGGQLVTLGEAFF; CDR3 DNA: TGTGCCAGCACGGGAGGACAGCTCGTGACTCTTGGTGAAGCTTTCTTT
V gene: TRBV6-4; J gene: TRBJ1-1; clone size: -; D gene: -; CDR3 protein: CASSAQLNTEAFF; CDR3 DNA: TGTGCCAGCAGTGCGCAGCTGAACACTGAAGCTTTCTTT
V gene: TRBV7-2; J gene: TRBJ2-1; clone size: -; D gene: TRBD2; CDR3 protein: CASSPRRPSGYNEQFF; CDR3 DNA: TGTGCCAGCAGCCCTAGGAGGCCTAGCGGCTACAATGAGCAGTTCTTC
V gene: TRBV10-1; J gene: TRBJ2-2; clone size: -; D gene: TRBD1; CDR3 protein: CATQRTGPGELFF; CDR3 DNA: TGCGCCACCCAAAGGACAGGGCCCGGGGAGCTGTTTTTT
V gene: TRBV7-6; J gene: TRBJ2-3; clone size: -; D gene: TRBD1; CDR3 protein: CASSLTGGSTDTQYF; CDR3 DNA: TGTGCCAGCAGCTTGACAGGGGGATCAACAGATACGCAGTATTTT
V gene: TRBV7-8; J gene: TRBJ2-7; clone size: -; D gene: -; CDR3 protein: CASTQAGSEQYF; CDR3 DNA: TGTGCCAGCACCCAGGCTGGCAGCGAGCAGTACTTC
V gene: TRBV5-6; J gene: TRBJ1-2; clone size: few; D gene: TRBD1; CDR3 protein: CASSLYGGQGESYGYTF; CDR3 DNA: TGTGCCAGCAGCTTGTACGGTGGACAGGGAGAGAGCTATGGCTACACCTTC